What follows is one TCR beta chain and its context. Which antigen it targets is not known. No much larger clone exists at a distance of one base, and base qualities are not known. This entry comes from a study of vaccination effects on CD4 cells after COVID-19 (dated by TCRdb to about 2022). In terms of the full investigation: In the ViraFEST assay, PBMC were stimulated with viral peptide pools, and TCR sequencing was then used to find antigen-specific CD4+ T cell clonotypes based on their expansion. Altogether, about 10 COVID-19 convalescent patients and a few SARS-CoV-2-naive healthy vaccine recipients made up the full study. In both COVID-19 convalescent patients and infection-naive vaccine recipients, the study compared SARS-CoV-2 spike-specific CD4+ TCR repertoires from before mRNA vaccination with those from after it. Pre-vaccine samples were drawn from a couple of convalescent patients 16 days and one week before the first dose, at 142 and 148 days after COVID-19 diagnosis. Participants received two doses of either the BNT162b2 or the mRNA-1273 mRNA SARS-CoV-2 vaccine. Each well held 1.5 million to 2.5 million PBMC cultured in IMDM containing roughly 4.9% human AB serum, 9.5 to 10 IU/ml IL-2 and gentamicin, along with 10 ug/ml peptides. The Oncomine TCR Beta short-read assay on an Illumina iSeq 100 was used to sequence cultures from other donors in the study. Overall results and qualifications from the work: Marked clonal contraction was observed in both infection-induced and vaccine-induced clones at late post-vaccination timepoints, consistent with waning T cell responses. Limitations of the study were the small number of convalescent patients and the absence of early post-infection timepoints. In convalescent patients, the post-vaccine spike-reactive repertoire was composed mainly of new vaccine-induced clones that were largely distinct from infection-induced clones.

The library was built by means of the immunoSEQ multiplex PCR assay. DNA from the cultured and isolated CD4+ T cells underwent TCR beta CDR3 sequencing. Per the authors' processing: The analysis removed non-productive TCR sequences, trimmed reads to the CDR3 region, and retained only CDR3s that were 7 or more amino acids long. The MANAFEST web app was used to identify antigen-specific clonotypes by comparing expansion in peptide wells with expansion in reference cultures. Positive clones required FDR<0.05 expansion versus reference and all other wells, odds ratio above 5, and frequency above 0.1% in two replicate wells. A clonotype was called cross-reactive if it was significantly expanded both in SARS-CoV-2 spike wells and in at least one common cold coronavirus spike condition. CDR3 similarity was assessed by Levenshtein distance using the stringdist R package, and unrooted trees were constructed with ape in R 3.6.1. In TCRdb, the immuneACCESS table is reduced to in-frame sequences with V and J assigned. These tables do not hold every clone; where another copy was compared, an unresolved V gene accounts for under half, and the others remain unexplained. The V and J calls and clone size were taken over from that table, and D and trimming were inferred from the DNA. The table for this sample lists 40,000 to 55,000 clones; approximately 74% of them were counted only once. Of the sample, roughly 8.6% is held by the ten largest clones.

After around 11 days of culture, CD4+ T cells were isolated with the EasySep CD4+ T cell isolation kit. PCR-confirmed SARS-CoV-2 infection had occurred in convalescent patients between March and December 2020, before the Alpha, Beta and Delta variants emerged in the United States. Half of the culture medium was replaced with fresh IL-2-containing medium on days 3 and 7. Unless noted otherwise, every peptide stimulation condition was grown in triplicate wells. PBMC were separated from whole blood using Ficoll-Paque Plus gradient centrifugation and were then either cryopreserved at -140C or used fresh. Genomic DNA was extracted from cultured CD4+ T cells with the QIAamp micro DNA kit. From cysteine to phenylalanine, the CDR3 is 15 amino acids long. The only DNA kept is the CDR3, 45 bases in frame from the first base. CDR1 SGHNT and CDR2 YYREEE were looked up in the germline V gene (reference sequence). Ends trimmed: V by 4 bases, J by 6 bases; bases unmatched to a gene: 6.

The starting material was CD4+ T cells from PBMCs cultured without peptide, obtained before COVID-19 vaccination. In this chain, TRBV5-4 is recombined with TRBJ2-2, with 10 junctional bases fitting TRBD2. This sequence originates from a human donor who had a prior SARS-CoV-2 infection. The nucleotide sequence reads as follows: TGTGCCAGCAGCCAGAGCGGGACTAGCGCCGGGGAGCTGTTTTTT. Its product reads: CASSQSGTSAGELFF.